This T cell receptor (beta chain) was recovered during a study of CD8 T cells in Susac syndrome. Study outcomes and limitations: A relatively small number of individuals underwent TCR sequencing and HLA analysis.

It was with random hexamers that about 0.45 to 1 ug RNA was reverse transcribed. immunoSEQ multiplex PCR amplified TCR beta CDR3 across 54 Vbeta, 13 Jbeta. TCRdb analysed the immunoSEQ multiplex PCR reads with MiXCR anew, one entry per CDR3 protein. The sample has about 160,000 distinct CDR3 sequences, around 92% seen once. A word on this clonotype: The antigen is undetermined.

TCR beta sequences were obtained from blood CD8+ and CD4+ T cells. TEMRA cells were FACS-enriched, and CD8+ and CD4+ T cells were isolated negatively. V was pared by 11 bases and J by 1 base, with 11 bases between. Germline values: CDR1 ENHRY, CDR2 SYGVKD. There are 12 residues in the CDR3. The sample comprised CD4+ T cells from PBMCs. The receptor was isolated from a human donor in good health. The gene calls are TRBV10-3 and TRBJ1-1; no firm D call. Here the CDR3 reads CASASPNTEAFF. CDR3 sequence (DNA): TGTGCCTCCGCCTCCCCGAACACTGAAGCTTTCTTT.